This T cell receptor (beta chain) was observed in a study of blood T cell repertoires in COVID-19. Turning to the study itself: Samples of COVID-19 (acute and convalescent) were obtained from the United States, Italy and Spain. Nucleic acid was either cDNA or gDNA, and it came from T cells, B-cell-depleted T cells, or PBMCs.

Method: immunoSEQ multiplex PCR; TCRdb's copy keeps in-frame clones and lacks some. Here the sample spans some 200,000 clones, 85% being singletons. Patients of the Seattle cohort, enrolled during active infection, were followed longitudinally. CDR1 is MNHEY, CDR2 SVGAGI, per germline. The CDR3 sequence is 13 residues long. Germline trimming cut 6 bases from V and 4 bases from J; bases unmatched to any gene: 3. The sequenced material came from peripheral blood. The sequence came from a woman aged 70-85 years with COVID-19, enrolled during active disease. This rearrangement joins TRBV6-5 to TRBJ1-2; 9 bases fit TRBD1. The CDR3: CASRETGGYGYTF. Written as DNA, the CDR3 is TGTGCCAGCAGGGAGACAGGGGGCTATGGCTACACCTTC.